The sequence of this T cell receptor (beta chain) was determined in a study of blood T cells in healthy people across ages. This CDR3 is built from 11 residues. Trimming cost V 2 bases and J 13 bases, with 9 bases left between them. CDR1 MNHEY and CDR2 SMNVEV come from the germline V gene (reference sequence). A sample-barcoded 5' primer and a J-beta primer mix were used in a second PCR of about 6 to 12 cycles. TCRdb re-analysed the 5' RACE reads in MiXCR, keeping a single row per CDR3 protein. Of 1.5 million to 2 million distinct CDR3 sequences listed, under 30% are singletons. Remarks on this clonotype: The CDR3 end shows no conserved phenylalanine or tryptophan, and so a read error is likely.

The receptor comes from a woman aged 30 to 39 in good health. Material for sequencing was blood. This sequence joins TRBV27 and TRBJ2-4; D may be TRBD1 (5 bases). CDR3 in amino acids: CASSLGAEQYV. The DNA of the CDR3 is TGTGCCAGCAGTTTAGGGGCGGAGCAGTACGTC.